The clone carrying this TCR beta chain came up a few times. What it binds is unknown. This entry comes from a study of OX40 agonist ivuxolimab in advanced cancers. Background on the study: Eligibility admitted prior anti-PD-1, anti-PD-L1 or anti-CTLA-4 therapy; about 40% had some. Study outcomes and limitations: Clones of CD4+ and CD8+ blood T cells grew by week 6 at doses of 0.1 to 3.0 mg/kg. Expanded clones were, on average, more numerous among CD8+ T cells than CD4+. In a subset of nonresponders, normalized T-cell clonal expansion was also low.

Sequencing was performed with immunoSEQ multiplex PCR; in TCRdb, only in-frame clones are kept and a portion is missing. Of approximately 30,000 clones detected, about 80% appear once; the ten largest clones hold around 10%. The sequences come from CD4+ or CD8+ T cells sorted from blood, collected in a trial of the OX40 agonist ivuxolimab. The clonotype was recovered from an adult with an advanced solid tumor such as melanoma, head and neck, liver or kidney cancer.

CDR3 nucleotide sequence: TGTGCCAGCAGCTTAGTGGCCCGAGCTACCTACAATGAGCAGTTCTTC. This codes for CASSLVARATYNEQFF. This chain uses TRBV7-8 with TRBJ2-1; D gene ambiguous. CDR1 and CDR2 (germline): SGHVS, FQNEAQ. V shed 1 base and J shed 2 bases, with 12 bases lying between them. CDR3 size: 16 residues.